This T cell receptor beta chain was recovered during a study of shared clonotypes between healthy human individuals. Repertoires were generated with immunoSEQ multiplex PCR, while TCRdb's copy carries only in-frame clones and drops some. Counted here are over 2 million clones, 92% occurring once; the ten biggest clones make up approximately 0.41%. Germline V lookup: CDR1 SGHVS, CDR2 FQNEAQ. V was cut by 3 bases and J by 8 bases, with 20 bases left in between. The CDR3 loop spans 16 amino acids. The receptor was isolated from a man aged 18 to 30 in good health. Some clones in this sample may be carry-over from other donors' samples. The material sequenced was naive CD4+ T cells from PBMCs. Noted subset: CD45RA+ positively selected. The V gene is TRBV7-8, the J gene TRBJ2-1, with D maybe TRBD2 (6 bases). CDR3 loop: CASSFRWGTSRDEQFF. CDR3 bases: TGTGCCAGCAGCTTCCGCTGGGGTACTAGCCGGGATGAGCAGTTCTTC. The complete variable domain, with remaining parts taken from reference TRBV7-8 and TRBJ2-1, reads GAGVSQSPRYKVAKRGQDVALRCDPISGHVSLFWYQQALGQGPEFLTYFQNEAQLDKSGLPSDRFFAERPEGSVSTLKIQRTQQEDSAVYLCASSFRWGTSRDEQFFGPGTRLTVL.